Listed here are 22 T cell receptor beta chains from one sample, sequenced in a study of blood T cell repertoires in COVID-19. Libraries were prepared by immunoSEQ multiplex PCR; TCRdb keeps only in-frame clonotypes and omits some of them. The data show about 70,000 clones, with 70% to 75% seen just once and over 20% held by the top ten. The sequenced sample was peripheral blood. These receptors were taken from a man aged 70-80 years with acute or convalescent COVID-19.

This sequence joins TRBV7-9 and TRBJ2-3; 7 nucleotides match TRBD1. The germline gives CDR1 SEHNR, CDR2 FQNEAQ (reference sequence). V was pared by 3 bases and J by 2 bases, with 5 bases of the junction left unmatched. The CDR3 totals 15 residues. DNA of the CDR3: TGTGCCAGCAGCTTTCGGACAGGCCTCACAGATACGCAGTATTTT. Its protein product is CASSFRTGLTDTQYF.

This clone was counted between two and nine times. The chain employs TRBV6-6 and TRBJ1-1; perhaps TRBD1 as D (6 bases). Trimming left V 11 bases short and J 0 bases short, with 16 bases between. This CDR3 comprises 14 residues. Looked up from germline, CDR1 is MNHNY and CDR2 is SVGAGI (reference sequence). The CDR3, as DNA: TGTGCCGGATCAAGGACAGAAATGAACACTGAAGCTTTCTTT. Residues: CAGSRTEMNTEAFF.

This chain connects TRBV29-1 to TRBJ2-1; TRBD2 agrees at 10 bases. This CDR3 contains 15 residues. The V segment lost 6 bases and the J segment 7 bases; nucleotides outside the gene matches: 12. Germline assignment: CDR1 SQVTM and CDR2 ANQGSEA. The CDR3 is CSVPPPLTSGNEQFF. The CDR3 coding sequence is TGCAGCGTCCCACCCCCTTTGACTAGCGGGAATGAGCAGTTCTTC.

This chain joins TRBV18 and TRBJ1-2, with 8 nucleotides matching TRBD1. V lost 3 bases to trimming and J lost 4 bases; unmatched junction nucleotides: 7. Per germline, CDR1 KGHSH and CDR2 LQKENI. The CDR3 runs to 15 residues. In DNA, the CDR3 is TGTGCCAGCTCACCCCTTCCCACAGGGGGCTATGGCTACACCTTC. This sequence encodes CASSPLPTGGYGYTF.

This chain links TRBV9 with TRBJ2-1, with 10 positions matching TRBD2. Germline CDR1 reads SGDLS; CDR2 reads YYNGEE. This CDR3 contains 14 residues. Trimming cost V 6 bases and J 7 bases; bases outside gene matches: 7. This CDR3 reads CASNKAGGRNEQFF. DNA of the CDR3: TGTGCCAGCAACAAAGCGGGAGGGCGGAATGAGCAGTTCTTC.

This clone was seen only once. The V call is TRBV29-1, the J call TRBJ2-7, with TRBD2 as a possible D gene (6 bases). The V and J ends lost 4 bases and 5 bases respectively, with 12 bases between them. The germline V gene has CDR1 SQVTM and CDR2 ANQGSEA. The CDR3 consists of 12 residues. The CDR3 here is CSVAPPGDEQYF. Here the CDR3 DNA reads TGCAGCGTTGCCCCGCCGGGAGACGAGCAGTACTTC.

The CDR3 coding sequence is TGTGCCAGCAGCGCGACGACAGGGGTAGAGACCCAGTACTTC. This codes for CASSATTGVETQYF. The genes are TRBV9 and TRBJ2-5; 8 nucleotides agree with TRBD1. Germline assignment: CDR1 SGDLS and CDR2 YYNGEE. This CDR3 is built from 14 residues. Trimming at V came to 3 bases and at J to 4 bases, leaving 5 bases not matched to a gene. The full variable domain, rest sourced from reference TRBV9 and TRBJ2-5, is DSGVTQTPKHLITATGQRVTLRCSPRSGDLSVYWYQQSLDQGLQFLIQYYNGEERAKGNILERFSAQQFPDLHSELNLSSLELGDSALYFCASSATTGVETQYFGPGTRLLVL.

In this sample, this clone turned up a few times. This chain uses TRBV25-1 with TRBJ2-7; 7 nucleotides agree with TRBD2. The length of the CDR3 is 11 residues. Germline V lookup: CDR1 MGHDK, CDR2 SYGVNS. Trimming at V came to 10 bases and at J to 4 bases, leaving 4 bases not matched to a gene. CDR3: CATSGGYEQYF. The CDR3 DNA is TGTGCCACCTCGGGAGGTTACGAGCAGTACTTC.

This clone has only a few counts. The V gene is TRBV6-6, the J gene TRBJ2-7; D might be TRBD1 (6 bases). The germline V gene encodes CDR1 MNHNY and CDR2 SVGAGI (reference sequence). Trimming stripped 5 bases from V and 7 bases from J, with 15 bases between. This CDR3 is built from 13 residues. The CDR3 sequence: CASSRPPGAEQYF. The CDR3 DNA reads as TGTGCCAGCAGTCGCCCCCCAGGGGCGGAGCAGTACTTC.

The chain combines TRBV2 with TRBJ1-6; no definite D call. This CDR3 region has 12 residues. V gave up 6 bases and J gave up 7 bases, with 7 bases separating them. The germline CDR1 and CDR2 sequences are SNHLY and FYNNEI. CDR3 sequence (DNA): TGTGCCAGCAGGGGCAGCAATTCACCCCTCCACTTT. Translation: CASRGSNSPLHF. Combining the CDR3 with reference TRBV2 and TRBJ1-6 gives the whole variable domain EPEVTQTPSHQVTQMGQEVILRCVPISNHLYFYWYRQILGQKVEFLVSFYNNEISEKSEIFDDQFSVERPDGSNFTLKIRSTKLEDSAMYFCASRGSNSPLHFGNGTRLTVT.

The chain couples TRBV24-1 to TRBJ2-1; 8 bases match TRBD1. This CDR3 is built from 16 residues. V lost 4 bases to trimming and J lost 4 bases; unmatched junction nucleotides: 8. Per germline, CDR1 KGHDR and CDR2 SFDVKD. This CDR3 is CATSENRGARYNEQFF. CDR3 DNA sequence: TGTGCCACCAGTGAGAACAGGGGGGCCCGGTACAATGAGCAGTTCTTC.

The chain uses TRBV7-8 and TRBJ2-3; 7 bases match TRBD2. V dropped 3 bases and J dropped 3; count of bases not matched to a gene: 6. This CDR3 is built from 15 residues. Germline values: CDR1 SGHVS, CDR2 FQNEAQ. CDR3 loop: CASSFGGSTTDTQYF. CDR3 DNA: TGTGCCAGCAGCTTTGGCGGGAGTACGACAGATACGCAGTATTTT.

The chain recombines TRBV5-1 with TRBJ2-5; 13 bases match TRBD2. The germline V gene encodes CDR1 SGHRS and CDR2 YFSETQ. The CDR3 sequence is 16 residues long. V lost 4 bases to trimming and J lost 3 bases; unmatched junction nucleotides: 6. The CDR3 loop reads CASSRRTSGSKETQYF. The DNA for the CDR3 is TGCGCCAGCAGCCGCCGGACTAGCGGGAGCAAAGAGACCCAGTACTTC.

The chain carries TRBV9 and TRBJ1-1, with D unresolved. The CDR3 runs to 13 residues. Deletions cut 4 bases from V and 4 bases from J, with 11 bases between. Germline assignment: CDR1 SGDLS and CDR2 YYNGEE. CDR3 bases: TGTGCCAGCAGCCTGGCCCCCAGCACTGAAGCTTTCTTT. Translation gives CASSLAPSTEAFF.

The chain combines TRBV10-3 with TRBJ1-1, with 9 bases lining up with TRBD1. The junction had 6 bases not matched to a gene; V was cut back by 1 base and J by 0 bases. CDR1 is ENHRY, CDR2 SYGVKD, per germline. The CDR3 runs 17 residues. CDR3 nucleotide sequence: TGTGCCATCAGTGAGTTCGGGACAGGGTTCATGAACACTGAAGCTTTCTTT. Amino acids: CAISEFGTGFMNTEAFF.

This chain joins TRBV5-1 and TRBJ1-3, with TRBD1 matching 7 bases. The trim removed 0 bases at V and 4 bases at J, leaving 1 base unmatched. The germline CDR1 and CDR2 sequences are SGHRS and YFSETQ. The CDR3 consists of 14 residues. This CDR3 is CASSLGGQGNTIYF. DNA of the CDR3: TGCGCCAGCAGCTTGGGGGGACAGGGAAACACCATATATTTT.

The rearrangement joins TRBV28 to TRBJ1-4; 9 positions match TRBD1. The CDR3 length is 15 residues. The ends lost 4 bases at V and 7 bases at J; junction bases unmatched: 7. Germline assignment: CDR1 MDHEN and CDR2 SYDVKM. This CDR3 is CASSYEGQGVEKLFF. The CDR3 DNA sequence: TGTGCCAGCAGTTATGAGGGACAGGGCGTTGAAAAACTGTTTTTT.

The V gene is TRBV5-1, the J gene TRBJ2-7; 8 bases are shared with TRBD1. CDR1 is SGHRS and CDR2 is YFSETQ in the germline V gene. With 0 bases clipped from V and 2 bases from J, the junction kept 4 bases outside the gene matches. CDR3 length: 15 residues. The chain's CDR3 is CASSLGTGSAYEQYF. CDR3 DNA sequence: TGCGCCAGCAGCTTGGGGACAGGGAGTGCCTACGAGCAGTACTTC.

V and J are TRBV10-2 and TRBJ1-1; D remains ambiguous. Germline CDR1 WSHSY, CDR2 SAAADI. This CDR3 is 13 amino acids long. Trimming stripped 6 bases from V and 5 bases from J, with 13 bases between. The CDR3, as DNA: TGCGCCAGCAGGACCGCATCGGGGACTGAAGCTTTCTTT. Protein: CASRTASGTEAFF.

The chain couples TRBV9 to TRBJ1-1; D is possibly TRBD1 (6 bases). From germline, CDR1 is SGDLS and CDR2 YYNGEE. V dropped 4 bases and J dropped 1 base, with 14 bases sitting between them. The CDR3 has 15 amino acids. The CDR3 region has the DNA TGTGCCAGCAGCCTCCCTGTAGGGGGGAACACTGAAGCTTTCTTT. Translating it yields CASSLPVGGNTEAFF.

This clone occurred once. This sequence joins TRBV28 and TRBJ1-4, with TRBD1 as a possible D gene (5 bases). The CDR3 is 12 residues long. Trimming took off 8 bases at V and 7 bases at J, with 11 bases between the two ends. Germline V gives CDR1 MDHEN, CDR2 SYDVKM. DNA of the CDR3: TGTGCCAGCGTGGGGCTGGGTGAAAAACTGTTTTTT. Amino acids: CASVGLGEKLFF. Together with reference TRBV28 and TRBJ1-4, the CDR3 gives the full variable domain: DVKVTQSSRYLVKRTGEKVFLECVQDMDHENMFWYRQDPGLGLRLIYFSYDVKMKEKGDIPEGYSVSREKKERFSLILESASTNQTSMYLCASVGLGEKLFFGSGTQLSVL.

In DNA form, the CDR3 reads TGTGCCAGCAGCTTAGACAGAAATACGCAGTATTTT. The encoded protein is CASSLDRNTQYF. The chain combines TRBV7-3 with TRBJ2-3, with D perhaps matching TRBD1 (5 bases). The V gene lost 2 bases and the J gene lost 7 bases, with 7 bases spanning the gap. This CDR3 contains 12 residues. Germline loops: CDR1 SGHTA, CDR2 FQGTGA.